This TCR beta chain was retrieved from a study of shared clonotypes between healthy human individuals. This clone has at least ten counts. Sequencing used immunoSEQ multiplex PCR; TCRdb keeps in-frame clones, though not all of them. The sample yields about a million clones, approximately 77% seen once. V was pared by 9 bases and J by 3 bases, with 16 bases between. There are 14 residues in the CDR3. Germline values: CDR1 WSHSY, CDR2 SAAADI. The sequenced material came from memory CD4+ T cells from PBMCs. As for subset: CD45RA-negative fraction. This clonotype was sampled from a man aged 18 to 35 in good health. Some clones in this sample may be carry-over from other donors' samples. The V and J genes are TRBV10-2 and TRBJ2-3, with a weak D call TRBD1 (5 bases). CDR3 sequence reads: CASTGSSLTDTQYF. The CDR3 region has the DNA TGCGCCAGTACAGGTTCTAGTCTAACAGATACGCAGTATTTT.